This T cell receptor (beta chain) was identified in a study of CD8 T cells in ankylosing spondylitis. Note on this clonotype: Its antigen is still unknown.

Each TCR beta library was made by quantitative 5'-RACE that incorporated molecular barcodes. Each CDR3 protein is one row after TCRdb ran MiXCR on the 5' RACE reads. The sample has roughly 700,000 distinct CDR3 sequences; around 20% are singletons. CDR3 length: 17 residues. Germline CDR1 and CDR2: MNHEY and SVGEGT. Deletions cut 0 bases from V and 8 bases from J, with 20 bases between. General study results and limits: A motif of roughly 8 highly homologous TCR beta variants was seen as apparently characteristic of ankylosing spondylitis blood. Earlier authors reported some of these motif variants in reactive arthritis synovial fluid and blood. Clones tied to disease were said to be significantly enriched in matched ankylosing spondylitis synovial fluid. The authors found the disease-linked clones to be CD8+ and relatively rare in peripheral blood.

The source material was blood, either unsorted or a sorted T cell fraction (not recorded which). This sequence was found in a male donor with ankylosing spondylitis. This chain connects TRBV6-2 or TRBV6-3 to TRBJ1-3; D is possibly TRBD1 (5 bases). The CDR3 DNA is TGTGCCAGCAGTTACTCACCTACAGGAGGTCGGATGGACACCATATATTTT. It codes for CASSYSPTGGRMDTIYF.